The T cell receptor (beta chain) under discussion was sequenced for a study of Graves' ophthalmopathy and Graves' hyperthyroidism. In the study overall: Calling hyperthyroidism stable required that no ophthalmopathy show up within 18 months of follow-up.

The CDR3 is 13 amino acids. Germline V gene data show CDR1 as SGHNT and CDR2 as YENEEA. A word on this clonotype: Its matching antigen is unknown. A much larger clone is a single base away; this may be a read error.

Patients were excluded if they had other autoimmune diseases or uncontrolled infections, and likewise if pregnancy or lactation applied. The diagnosis was founded upon clinical symptoms, serum thyroxine, TRAb, thyroid ultrasound and orbital computed tomography. TCR beta CDR3 regions were amplified from RNA transcripts. After a first-round RT-PCR with HTBI primers, a second-round multiplex PCR was run. TCRdb ran MiXCR on the multiplex PCR reads and lists one entry per CDR3 protein. The sample records roughly 600,000 distinct CDR3 sequences, approximately 37% being singletons. Overall study results and limits: Among expanded thyroid clonotypes above 0.001 frequency, most also occurred in blood.

What was sequenced was peripheral blood or thyroid tissue (not recorded which). The rearrangement uses TRBV11-3 and TRBJ2-5; the D is unclear. The sequence was collected from an adult man with Graves' hyperthyroidism. CDR3 bases: TGTGCTAGTGGGCTAGGTTGGCAAGGGACCCAGTACTTC. Translation: CASGLGWQGTQYF.